The 2 T cell receptor beta chains presented below share a single source sample, sequenced in a study of cytomegalovirus exposure and HLA in healthy donors. The PCR ran on 60 Vbeta and 13 Jbeta primers. Here immunoSEQ multiplex PCR was the method, and the copy in TCRdb shows in-frame clones only, minus some. The sample records around 220,000 clones, about three quarters being singletons. The sequencing sample was made of PBMCs. The source is a man aged 35-49 years in good health and CMV-seronegative.

This chain uses TRBV5-5 with TRBJ2-6, with D tentatively TRBD2 (5 bases). The CDR3 is 15 residues long. Trimming removed 4 bases at V and 1 base at J, with 9 bases between. Germline CDR1 is SGHKS and CDR2 is YYEKEE (reference sequence). CDR3 loop: CASSLRASGANVLTF. The DNA of the CDR3 is TGTGCCAGCAGCCTGAGGGCTTCTGGGGCCAACGTCCTGACTTTC.

V gene TRBV18 combines with J gene TRBJ1-3, with D maybe TRBD1 (6 bases). CDR3 size: 16 residues. The V end lost 4 bases, the J end lost 0 bases, and 13 bases lay between the germline ends. Germline-derived CDR1 and CDR2 are KGHSH and LQKENI. CDR3 sequence: CASSQTGQASGNTIYF. Written as DNA, the CDR3 is TGTGCCAGCTCACAGACAGGCCAGGCCTCTGGAAACACCATATATTTT.